Sequencing of this T cell receptor (beta chain) was carried out in a study of blood T cell repertoires in COVID-19. Study details: The analysed material was cDNA or gDNA that came from T cells, B-cell-depleted T cells, or PBMCs.

The CDR3 consists of 14 residues. V gave up 3 bases and J gave up 7 bases, with 16 bases separating them. Germline lookup yields CDR1 SGDLS and CDR2 YYNGEE. Original processing methods: Reference gene primer amplification gave estimated nucleated cell counts. This table comes from immunoSEQ multiplex PCR, and its TCRdb copy is limited to in-frame clones, with some not included. V and J calls and clone size are copied from that table; D and trimming were computed from the DNA. The table shows 25,000 or so clones, with 83% occurring only once. The chain is built from TRBV9 and TRBJ1-1, with TRBD1 as a possible D gene (6 bases). The sequence derives from a man aged 65-85 years with active COVID-19. Sequenced input: peripheral blood. CDR3 DNA sequence: TGTGCCAGCAGCGCCGGTTCAGGGGTTAGTGAAGCTTTCTTT. It codes for CASSAGSGVSEAFF.